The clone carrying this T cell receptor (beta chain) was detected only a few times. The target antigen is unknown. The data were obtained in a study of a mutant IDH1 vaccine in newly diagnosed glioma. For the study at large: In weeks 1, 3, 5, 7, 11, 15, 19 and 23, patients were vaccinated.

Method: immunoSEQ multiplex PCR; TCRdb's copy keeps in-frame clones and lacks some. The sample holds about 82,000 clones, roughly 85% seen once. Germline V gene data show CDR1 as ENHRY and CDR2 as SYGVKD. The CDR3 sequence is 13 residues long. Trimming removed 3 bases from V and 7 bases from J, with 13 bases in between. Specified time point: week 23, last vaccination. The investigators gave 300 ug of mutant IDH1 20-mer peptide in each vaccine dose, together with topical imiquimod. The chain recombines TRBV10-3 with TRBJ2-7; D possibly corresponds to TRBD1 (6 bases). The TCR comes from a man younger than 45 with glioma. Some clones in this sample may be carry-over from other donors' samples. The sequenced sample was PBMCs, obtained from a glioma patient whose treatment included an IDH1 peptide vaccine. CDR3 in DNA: TGTGCCATCAGTGATTGGGGGCGCGGGGAGCAGTACTTC. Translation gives CAISDWGRGEQYF.